The 21 T cell receptor beta chains given below trace back to one sample, sequenced in a study of blood T cells in healthy people across ages. A J-beta primer mix and a sample-barcoded 5' primer were used in a second PCR of roughly 6 to 11 cycles. TCRdb reprocessed the 5' RACE reads with MiXCR, giving one entry per CDR3 protein. The sample carries some 900,000 distinct CDR3 sequences, roughly 48% recorded once. The sample consisted of blood. These TCRs come from a man younger than 40 in good health.

The chain combines TRBV4-3 with TRBJ2-3; D is possibly TRBD2 (5 bases). Per the germline V gene, CDR1 is LGHNA and CDR2 is YSLEER. This CDR3 is built from 15 residues. Trimming cost V 0 bases and J 4 bases, with 11 bases left between them. CDR3 protein: CASSQDRAGSDTQYF. CDR3 bases: TGCGCCAGCAGCCAAGATAGGGCGGGTTCAGATACGCAGTATTTT.

Only one count was recorded for this clonotype. This chain joins TRBV7-9 and TRBJ1-1; tentatively, D is TRBD1 (5 bases). The CDR3 totals 13 residues. CDR1 and CDR2 from the germline V gene are SEHNR and FQNEAQ (reference sequence). Trimming shortened V by 5 bases and J by 6 bases, and 13 bases separated the two germline ends. DNA of the CDR3: TGTGCCAGCAGCGCACCCGGGACGGCTGAAGCTTTCTTT. This codes for CASSAPGTAEAFF.

Comment on this clonotype: One end of the junction is discordant with germline, which a read error may explain. The V and J genes are TRBV6-1 and TRBJ1-5; 9 positions agree with TRBD1. The CDR3 runs to 15 residues. CDR1 is MNHNS, CDR2 SASEGT, per germline. In DNA form, the CDR3 reads TGTGCCAGCAGGGAAGGAATAACAGGGGGCCAGCCCCAGCATTTT. The encoded protein is CASREGITGGQPQHF.

This clonotype was seen more than once but under ten times. This chain uses TRBV6-1 with TRBJ2-7, with 9 bases lining up with TRBD2. The V segment lost 3 bases and the J segment 2 bases; nucleotides outside the gene matches: 5. Germline values: CDR1 MNHNS, CDR2 SASEGT. The length of the CDR3 is 15 residues. The CDR3 protein is CASSEPSGVTYEQYF. CDR3 DNA sequence: TGTGCCAGCAGTGAGCCTAGCGGGGTTACCTACGAGCAGTACTTC.

This clonotype was recorded once. The chain recombines TRBV7-9 with TRBJ1-1; 10 nucleotides agree with TRBD1. V dropped 4 bases and J dropped 11; count of bases not matched to a gene: 10. The germline V gene has CDR1 SEHNR and CDR2 FQNEAQ (reference sequence). The CDR3 loop spans 14 amino acids. CDR3 residues: CASSSPGQGWRAFF. The CDR3 DNA sequence: TGTGCCAGCAGCTCCCCGGGACAGGGGTGGAGGGCTTTCTTT.

J is TRBJ2-7 and V is TRBV29-1; no clear D. Germline V CDR1 and CDR2: SQVTM, ANQGSEA. The length of the CDR3 is 12 residues. Trimming shortened V by 6 bases and J by 3 bases, and 12 bases separated the two germline ends. In DNA, the CDR3 is TGCAGCGTGATGACCCGAAACTACGAGCAGTACTTC. This gives the protein CSVMTRNYEQYF.

The table lists this clonotype with a few counts. The chain combines TRBV7-8 with TRBJ2-3, with TRBD2 matching 13 bases. The CDR3 totals 22 residues. In germline, CDR1 is SGHVS, CDR2 FQNEAQ. J gave up 2 bases and V 1 base, and 18 bases lay outside the gene matches. The CDR3 region has the DNA TGTGCCAGCAGCTTAGGTTCGGCGCGGAGGACTAGCGGGGGCTCAAACACAGATACGCAGTATTTT. Encoded protein: CASSLGSARRTSGGSNTDTQYF.

There are many counts of this clonotype. V usage is TRBV6-2 or TRBV6-3 and J usage is TRBJ2-3; the D is unclear. Trimming took off 2 bases at V and 6 bases at J, with 3 bases between the two ends. Per germline, CDR1 MNHEY and CDR2 SVGEGT. CDR3 length equals 11 residues. CDR3 loop: CASSYRDTQYF. CDR3 coding DNA: TGTGCCAGCAGTTACAGGGATACGCAGTATTTT.

This rearrangement joins TRBV20-1 to TRBJ2-7, with a weak D call TRBD1 (5 bases). Trimming pared 0 bases from V and 3 bases from J, leaving 15 bases between. The V gene's germline CDR1 is DFQATT and CDR2 SNEGSKA (reference sequence). CDR3 size: 15 residues. DNA of the CDR3: TGCAGTGCTAGAGAGGACACGACGATGGACTACGAGCAGTACTTC. Protein: CSAREDTTMDYEQYF.

This clonotype was counted many times. The V gene is TRBV27, the J gene TRBJ2-7, with TRBD2 identical over 12 bases. This CDR3 has 15 residues. V lost 6 bases to trimming and J lost 4 bases; unmatched junction nucleotides: 7. Germline V gene data show CDR1 as MNHEY and CDR2 as SMNVEV (reference sequence). The CDR3 coding sequence is TGTGCCAGCAGAAGTACTAGCGGGGGGCTTTACGAGCAGTACTTC. It yields the protein CASRSTSGGLYEQYF.

The J gene is TRBJ1-4, the V gene TRBV15; D is uncertain. CDR3 size: 15 residues. The V gene's germline CDR1 is LNHNV and CDR2 YYDKDF (reference sequence). The ends were cut back, 0 bases at V and 3 bases at J, with 8 bases in the middle. The CDR3 DNA reads as TGTGCCACCAGCAGAGACCGGGCCCCTAATGAAAAACTGTTTTTT. It translates to CATSRDRAPNEKLFF.

A remark on this clonotype: Its ends do not fully match the called genes, so a read error is possible. The CDR3 DNA reads as TGCAGCGTTGAAACAGGGACAGCCGAAGAGACCCGGTACTTC. It yields the protein CSVETGTAEETRYF. This sequence joins TRBV29-1 and TRBJ2-5, with TRBD1 identical over 7 bases. The germline CDR1 and CDR2 sequences are SQVTM and ANQGSEA. CDR3 length equals 14 residues.

This chain joins TRBV6-5 and TRBJ2-2, with 7 bases fitting TRBD2. This CDR3 has 15 residues. Germline CDR1 and CDR2: MNHEY and SVGAGI. After removal of 2 bases from V and 1 base from J, the junction contained 1 base not matched to a gene. The CDR3 here is CASSYAGVNTGELFF. The CDR3 DNA sequence: TGTGCCAGCAGTTACGCGGGGGTGAACACCGGGGAGCTGTTTTTT.

This clonotype was seen a few times. J is TRBJ2-7 and V is TRBV6-5; D might be TRBD2 (5 bases). The V and J ends lost 0 bases and 0 bases respectively, with 12 bases between them. Looked up from germline, CDR1 is MNHEY and CDR2 is SVGAGI. The CDR3 contains 16 residues. CDR3 residues: CASSYSGKMSSYEQYF. The DNA for the CDR3 is TGTGCCAGCAGTTACTCCGGGAAAATGAGCTCCTACGAGCAGTACTTC.

The chain combines TRBV28 with TRBJ1-4; perhaps TRBD1 as D (5 bases). The germline gives CDR1 MDHEN, CDR2 SYDVKM. The length of the CDR3 is 16 residues. Trimming took 4 bases from V and 5 from J, leaving 17 bases between them. The CDR3 reads CASSSGPDSLNEKLFF. CDR3 nucleotide sequence: TGTGCCAGCAGTTCGGGACCCGACAGCTTAAATGAAAAACTGTTTTTT.

The V and J genes are TRBV7-6 and TRBJ2-3; TRBD2 matches 14 bases. Losses at the gene ends were 5 bases for V and 4 bases for J; bases not matched to a gene: 8. CDR3 length equals 17 residues. Germline assignment: CDR1 SGHVS and CDR2 FNYEAQ. The CDR3 DNA follows: TGTGCCAGCAGCCTACCGACTAGCGGGGGGGTAGCAGATACGCAGTATTTT. Translated: CASSLPTSGGVADTQYF.

The V and J genes are TRBV20-1 and TRBJ2-5; D possibly corresponds to TRBD1 (5 bases). Germline lookup yields CDR1 DFQATT and CDR2 SNEGSKA (reference sequence). The CDR3 contains 15 residues. The V end was cut by 6 bases, the J end by 5 bases, with 22 bases between. CDR3 nucleotide sequence: TGCAGTGCCATTGCACTGGGGCAGTTTATGGAGACCCAGTACTTC. Its protein is CSAIALGQFMETQYF.

This sequence joins TRBV5-1 and TRBJ2-1; 8 bases agree with TRBD1. Losses at the gene ends were 0 bases for V and 6 bases for J; bases not matched to a gene: 5. Germline-derived CDR1 and CDR2 are SGHRS and YFSETQ. This CDR3 region has 15 residues. DNA of the CDR3: TGCGCCAGCAGCTTGGCCCCGGACAGGGTCAATGAGCAGTTCTTC. Protein product: CASSLAPDRVNEQFF.

The chain carries TRBV13 and TRBJ1-2; D is perhaps TRBD1 (5 bases). This CDR3 comprises 13 residues. Germline V lookup: CDR1 PRHDT, CDR2 FYEKMQ (reference sequence). V lost 8 bases and J 5 bases, leaving 15 bases between the germline ends. The CDR3 region is CASALGGGYGYTF. CDR3 coding DNA: TGTGCCAGCGCCCTCGGGGGTGGGTATGGCTACACCTTC.

V gene TRBV7-9 combines with J gene TRBJ2-1; 9 nucleotides align to TRBD2. V shed 6 bases and J 10 bases; nucleotides not matched to a gene: 13. There are 15 residues in the CDR3. Looked up from germline, CDR1 is SEHNR and CDR2 is FQNEAQ (reference sequence). This CDR3 reads CASSYSGGGAPEQFF. The CDR3 DNA is TGTGCCAGCAGTTACTCGGGCGGGGGGGCTCCCGAGCAGTTCTTC.

This rearrangement joins TRBV28 to TRBJ2-7; D might be TRBD2 (6 bases). Germline V lookup: CDR1 MDHEN, CDR2 SYDVKM. Between the trimmed V and J ends, which lost 7 bases and 6 bases, there was a span of 13 bases. The CDR3 covers 12 residues. This CDR3 reads CASMRGPLEQYF. CDR3 nucleotides: TGTGCCAGCATGCGGGGCCCGCTCGAGCAGTACTTC.